Listed below are T cell receptor beta chains from one sample, sequenced in a study of T cell changes during pregnancy in multiple sclerosis. Generated by immunoSEQ multiplex PCR, the TCRdb table keeps only in-frame clones and is missing some. The data hold nearly 110,000 clones, with about nine tenths observed a single time. This specimen consisted of peripheral blood, obtained in the third trimester of pregnancy. The receptors were gathered from a female donor in good health, enrolled as a control in a pregnancy study. Both conserved end residues are part of each CDR3. A D gene is named only where the DNA matches it firmly. Only part of the rows carry a size: once, few, many, or a class if the clone is expanded.

V gene: TRBV19; D gene: TRBD1; clone size: once; J gene: TRBJ2-1; CDR3 protein: CASSAGQGMYNEQFF; CDR3 DNA: TGTGCCAGTAGTGCCGGACAGGGGATGTACAATGAGCAGTTCTTC
V gene: TRBV4-3; D gene: TRBD2; clone size: -; J gene: TRBJ2-1; CDR3 protein: CASSRQLAGGNNEQFF; CDR3 DNA: TGCGCCAGCAGCCGCCAACTAGCGGGGGGGAACAATGAGCAGTTCTTC
V gene: TRBV19; D gene: -; clone size: -; J gene: TRBJ2-1; CDR3 protein: CASIGLDTDNEQFF; CDR3 DNA: TGTGCCAGTATTGGACTTGACACAGACAATGAGCAGTTCTTC
V gene: TRBV5-1; D gene: TRBD2; clone size: -; J gene: TRBJ2-1; CDR3 protein: CASSSGRERGGLGEQFF; CDR3 DNA: TGCGCCAGCAGCTCCGGGCGGGAGCGGGGGGGCTTGGGTGAGCAGTTCTTC
V gene: TRBV6-6; D gene: TRBD2; clone size: -; J gene: TRBJ2-5; CDR3 protein: CASSYSLAGYQETQYF; CDR3 DNA: TGTGCCAGCAGTTACTCGTTAGCGGGGTACCAAGAGACCCAGTACTTC
V gene: TRBV5-1; D gene: -; clone size: -; J gene: TRBJ2-5; CDR3 protein: CASRGRGGETQYF; CDR3 DNA: TGCGCCAGCAGGGGCAGGGGTGGAGAGACCCAGTACTTC
V gene: TRBV7-2; D gene: -; clone size: -; J gene: TRBJ2-7; CDR3 protein: CASGYRTASYEQYF; CDR3 DNA: TGTGCCAGCGGATACAGGACGGCCTCCTACGAGCAGTACTTC
V gene: TRBV27; D gene: -; clone size: -; J gene: TRBJ1-5; CDR3 protein: CASSLLPGQPQHF; CDR3 DNA: TGTGCCAGCAGCCTATTGCCAGGGCAGCCCCAGCATTTT
V gene: TRBV6-4; D gene: -; clone size: -; J gene: TRBJ1-6; CDR3 protein: CASQGLVTSNSPLHF; CDR3 DNA: TGTGCCAGCCAGGGCCTCGTAACTTCAAATTCACCCCTCCACTTT
V gene: TRBV30; D gene: -; clone size: -; J gene: TRBJ1-1; CDR3 protein: CAWSVVLYGEAFF; CDR3 DNA: TGTGCCTGGAGTGTAGTTCTGTACGGTGAAGCTTTCTTT
V gene: TRBV14; D gene: -; clone size: -; J gene: TRBJ1-2; CDR3 protein: CASSQVTVQGYTF; CDR3 DNA: TGTGCCAGCAGCCAAGTGACAGTCCAAGGCTACACCTTC
V gene: TRBV7-2; D gene: -; clone size: -; J gene: TRBJ2-7; CDR3 protein: CASSLDPDEQYF; CDR3 DNA: TGTGCCAGCAGCTTAGATCCCGACGAGCAGTACTTC
V gene: TRBV5-1; D gene: -; clone size: once; J gene: TRBJ1-3; CDR3 protein: CASSPRVSGAGNTIYF; CDR3 DNA: TGCGCCAGCAGCCCCAGGGTATCGGGGGCTGGAAACACCATATATTTT
V gene: TRBV4-3; D gene: -; clone size: few; J gene: TRBJ1-2; CDR3 protein: CASSQDLKGANGYTF; CDR3 DNA: TGCGCCAGCAGCCAAGATTTGAAGGGAGCTAATGGCTACACCTTC
V gene: TRBV29-1; D gene: TRBD1; clone size: -; J gene: TRBJ1-1; CDR3 protein: CSVAGTRDRAGTEAFF; CDR3 DNA: TGCAGCGTTGCGGGCACCCGGGACAGGGCGGGCACTGAAGCTTTCTTT
V gene: TRBV29-1; D gene: TRBD2; clone size: -; J gene: TRBJ2-2; CDR3 protein: CSVAAGGNTGELFF; CDR3 DNA: TGCAGCGTTGCGGCGGGGGGAAATACCGGGGAGCTGTTTTTT
V gene: TRBV5-4; D gene: TRBD1; clone size: -; J gene: TRBJ1-2; CDR3 protein: CASSQADRENYGYTF; CDR3 DNA: TGTGCCAGCAGCCAAGCTGACAGGGAGAACTATGGCTACACCTTC
V gene: TRBV30; D gene: TRBD2; clone size: -; J gene: TRBJ2-5; CDR3 protein: CAWSQGLAGEWQETQYF; CDR3 DNA: TGTGCCTGGAGCCAGGGACTAGCGGGGGAGTGGCAAGAGACCCAGTACTTC
V gene: TRBV19; D gene: -; clone size: -; J gene: TRBJ2-7; CDR3 protein: CASQEGQKSYEQYF; CDR3 DNA: TGTGCCAGCCAGGAGGGACAGAAGAGCTACGAGCAGTACTTC
V gene: TRBV30; D gene: -; clone size: -; J gene: TRBJ2-5; CDR3 protein: CAWSGFRGQETQYF; CDR3 DNA: TGTGCCTGGAGTGGCTTTAGGGGTCAAGAGACCCAGTACTTC
V gene: TRBV5-8; D gene: -; clone size: once; J gene: TRBJ1-5; CDR3 protein: CASSLQPSGQPQHF; CDR3 DNA: TGTGCCAGCAGCCTTCAGCCTTCGGGGCAGCCCCAGCATTTT
V gene: TRBV18; D gene: -; clone size: once; J gene: TRBJ1-3; CDR3 protein: CASSAGMEPSGNTIYF; CDR3 DNA: TGTGCCAGCTCAGCGGGGATGGAACCCTCTGGAAACACCATATATTTT
V gene: TRBV7-2; D gene: TRBD2; clone size: -; J gene: TRBJ2-3; CDR3 protein: CASSLRLAGVDTQYF; CDR3 DNA: TGTGCCAGCAGCTTAAGGCTAGCGGGAGTAGATACGCAGTATTTT